These T cell receptor beta chains were read from a single sample in a study of cytomegalovirus exposure and HLA in healthy donors. Method: immunoSEQ multiplex PCR; TCRdb's copy keeps in-frame clones and lacks some. The sample includes 130,000 or so clones, 8% to 9.5% of them seen just once. Sample: PBMCs. All receptors derive from a man in his forties or fifties in good health and CMV-seronegative. The CDR3 runs from the conserved cysteine through the conserved F or W. A D gene is named only where the DNA matches it firmly. Some rows mark clone size as missing; the rest say once, few, many or name a class of expanded clone.

d_gene,j_gene,v_gene,len,abundance,CDR3aa
.,TRBJ2-2,TRBV5-1,14,few,CASSLASGSGELFF
TRBD2,TRBJ2-3,TRBV13,16,few,CASAVAGGPSTDTQYF
.,TRBJ1-1,TRBV11-1,14,many,CASSAREVNTEAFF
.,TRBJ1-1,TRBV4-3,14,few,CASSQDLGPREAFF
TRBD1,TRBJ1-1,TRBV7-2,15,.,CASSPQTGGITEAFF
.,TRBJ1-1,TRBV6-5,15,few,CASSLQGGANTEAFF
TRBD1,TRBJ2-5,TRBV19,15,.,CASSTGQGALETQYF
.,TRBJ1-6,TRBV19,15,few,CASSIDRGNGSPLHF
TRBD1,TRBJ1-1,TRBV6-5,15,few,CASRGQGAGDTEAFF
.,TRBJ1-2,TRBV11-2,14,.,CASSPLQGIGGYTF
.,TRBJ1-1,TRBV6-5,12,few,CASSSGNTEAFF
.,TRBJ1-4,TRBV5-1,13,few,CASSLLQGEKLFF
.,TRBJ2-6,TRBV7-6,18,.,CASSLAAGPSSGANVLTF
.,TRBJ1-3,TRBV5-1,14,few,CASSLSGSGNTIYF
TRBD2,TRBJ2-3,TRBV5-1,16,few,CASSLLAGAFTDTQYF
TRBD1,TRBJ1-2,TRBV6-1,13,few,CASKTTGTDGYTF
.,TRBJ1-6,TRBV7-8,16,few,CASSFLGGSYNSPLHF
.,TRBJ1-5,TRBV27,14,.,CASRQTAINQPQHF
.,TRBJ2-1,TRBV4-1,13,few,CASSQGPYNEQFF
.,TRBJ2-1,TRBV7-3,14,.,CASSLNGVQGEQFF
.,TRBJ2-2,TRBV5-1,14,.,CASSLPGQSGELFF
.,TRBJ2-7,TRBV9,15,few,CASSASSSGSYEQYF
TRBD2,TRBJ2-1,TRBV6-5,15,.,CASSGGGGAKGEQFF
TRBD1,TRBJ1-1,TRBV13,14,.,CASSKTGAGTEAFF
.,TRBJ2-5,TRBV21-1,12,.,CAPRQPQETQYF
.,TRBJ1-5,TRBV27,13,few,CASSWGVDQPQHF
TRBD1,TRBJ1-2,TRBV6-5,13,.,CASKEGQGVGYTF
.,TRBJ1-6,TRBV5-1,15,few,CASSLAAGVNSLLHF
.,TRBJ2-6,TRBV27,19,few,CASSFRSGRALSGANVLTF
TRBD1,TRBJ1-2,TRBV5-4,17,.,CASSFGGQVLTYYGYTF
.,TRBJ2-7,TRBV18,15,few,CASSPDSQGGYEQYF
.,TRBJ1-2,TRBV4-3,15,few,CASSQGISRGYGYTF
TRBD2,TRBJ2-2,TRBV11-3,15,few,CASSLRLAGTGELFF
TRBD1,TRBJ1-1,TRBV5-6,13,.,CASRRDRGAEAFF
TRBD1,TRBJ1-6,TRBV7-2,15,few,CASSPREGARSPLHF
.,TRBJ2-4,TRBV14,17,few,CASSQAQGTKLENIQYF
.,TRBJ2-4,TRBV4-1,15,.,CASSQGARMTNIQYF
.,TRBJ2-3,TRBV4-1,14,few,CASSQGGSTDTQYF
.,TRBJ1-4,TRBV7-9,13,.,CASSLTQNEKLFF
.,TRBJ1-4,TRBV19,15,few,CASSILGAVNEKLFF
.,TRBJ1-1,TRBV4-3,17,.,CASSQDRAGRAGTEAFF
.,TRBJ1-1,TRBV5-1,15,.,CASSSGHTQGTEAFF
.,TRBJ1-2,TRBV5-6,14,few,CASSLGGEDYGYTF
.,TRBJ1-1,TRBV5-1,17,few,CASSLAGDRIRGTEAFF
.,TRBJ2-3,TRBV13,14,few,CASSFGSGTDTQYF
.,TRBJ1-5,TRBV6-5,13,few,CASVGGFAQPQHF
.,TRBJ1-1,TRBV7-6,15,few,CASSPRGQGNTEAFF
TRBD1,TRBJ1-1,TRBV10-3,13,few,CATTDRDGTEAFF
TRBD1,TRBJ1-2,TRBV5-1,16,few,CASSLGQGGVGYGYTF
TRBD1,TRBJ1-1,TRBV5-6,13,few,CASRRQGGAEAFF